Following are 20 T cell receptor beta chains from one sample sequenced in a study of shared clonotypes between healthy human individuals. As defined, naive CD8 cells were CD45RO-negative and positively selected for CCR7, with terminally differentiated effector memory CD45RA+ cells excluded. Here immunoSEQ multiplex PCR was the method, and the copy in TCRdb shows in-frame clones only, minus some. The sample includes roughly 2,000,000 clones, 90% to 95% of them seen just once. Sample: naive CD8+ T cells from PBMCs. These receptors were obtained from a man younger than 30 in good health. Some clones in this sample may be carry-over from other donors' samples.

The chain combines TRBV6-1 with TRBJ1-1; D is undetermined. The V gene lost 2 bases and the J gene lost 1 base, with 8 bases spanning the gap. There are 14 residues in the CDR3. CDR1 is MNHNS and CDR2 is SASEGT in the germline V gene. The CDR3: CASSERLSNTEAFF. Here the CDR3 DNA reads TGTGCCAGCAGTGAAAGACTGTCGAACACTGAAGCTTTCTTT.

CDR3 nucleotide sequence: TGTGCCAGCAGTCTCAGACACGAACAAGAGACCCAGTACTTC. This gives the protein CASSLRHEQETQYF. The V and J genes are TRBV5-4 and TRBJ2-5; D ambiguous. The CDR3 covers 14 residues. Trimming stripped 5 bases from V and 2 bases from J, with 13 bases between. From germline, CDR1 is SGHNT and CDR2 YYREEE (reference sequence).

As regards this clone: Other DNA sequences in this specimen translate into the identical CDR3. V usage is TRBV28 and J usage is TRBJ1-1, with 9 bases lining up with TRBD1. After removal of 6 bases from V and 6 bases from J, the junction contained 8 bases not matched to a gene. Germline V lookup: CDR1 MDHEN, CDR2 SYDVKM. The CDR3 has 14 residues. In DNA, the CDR3 is TGTGCCAGCAGCCTGAACAGGGGGCGAGCTGAAGCTTTCTTT. Amino acid sequence: CASSLNRGRAEAFF. Full variable domain (missing parts from reference TRBV28 and TRBJ1-1): DVKVTQSSRYLVKRTGEKVFLECVQDMDHENMFWYRQDPGLGLRLIYFSYDVKMKEKGDIPEGYSVSREKKERFSLILESASTNQTSMYLCASSLNRGRAEAFFGQGTRLTVV.

The chain links TRBV7-9 to TRBJ1-5, with D possibly being TRBD1 (5 bases). The length of the CDR3 is 16 residues. Per germline, CDR1 SEHNR and CDR2 FQNEAQ (reference sequence). With 5 bases removed from V and 1 base from J, the gap between germline ends came to 15 bases. CDR3 amino acids: CASSPAGGVSNQPQHF. CDR3 DNA sequence: TGTGCCAGCAGCCCAGCGGGGGGGGTGAGCAATCAGCCCCAGCATTTT.

The chain uses TRBV5-1 and TRBJ2-2; 14 bases align to TRBD2. The CDR3 spans 18 residues. Trimming cost V 0 bases and J 7 bases; bases outside gene matches: 8. CDR1 and CDR2 from the germline V gene are SGHRS and YFSETQ. CDR3 in amino acids: CASSLEGTSGSRDGELFF. DNA of the CDR3: TGCGCCAGCAGCTTGGAAGGGACTAGCGGGAGTCGGGACGGGGAGCTGTTTTTT.

The rearrangement uses TRBV29-1 and TRBJ2-6; D is unresolved. Germline-derived CDR1 and CDR2 are SQVTM and ANQGSEA. Trimming stripped 4 bases from V and 1 base from J, with 8 bases between. The CDR3 covers 14 residues. The CDR3 here is CSVVWGSGANVLTF. The CDR3 DNA follows: TGCAGCGTTGTATGGGGATCTGGGGCCAACGTCCTGACTTTC.

The CDR3 DNA sequence: TGTGCCAGCTCACGGGACAGTGCTGGAAACACCATATATTTT. Translation gives CASSRDSAGNTIYF. The rearrangement joins TRBV18 to TRBJ1-3, with 7 bases fitting TRBD1. Germline values: CDR1 KGHSH, CDR2 LQKENI. The CDR3 extends over 14 amino acids. J gave up 2 bases and V 4 bases, and 2 bases lay outside the gene matches.

The chain has TRBV29-1 and TRBJ2-1; 8 bases match TRBD2. In germline, CDR1 is SQVTM, CDR2 ANQGSEA. The CDR3 totals 15 residues. Trimming took 4 bases from V and 0 from J; bases not matched to a gene: 5. The CDR3 sequence: CSVAVAGSSYNEQFF. Written as DNA, the CDR3 is TGCAGCGTTGCCGTAGCGGGAAGCTCCTACAATGAGCAGTTCTTC.

CDR3 sequence: CASSLTSGSGNEQFF. CDR3 nucleotides: TGTGCCAGTAGTTTGACCAGCGGGAGCGGCAATGAGCAGTTCTTC. The chain has TRBV19 and TRBJ2-1; 8 nucleotides agree with TRBD2. The ends lost 5 bases at V and 6 bases at J; junction bases unmatched: 9. Per germline, CDR1 LNHDA and CDR2 SQIVND (reference sequence). This CDR3 has 15 amino acids.

This chain links TRBV5-6 with TRBJ2-7; 7 positions match TRBD1. From germline, CDR1 is SGHDT and CDR2 YYEEEE. The ends lost 2 bases at V and 5 bases at J; junction bases unmatched: 16. This CDR3 is 17 amino acids long. The CDR3 sequence is CASSLGAKGARGDEQYF. The DNA of the CDR3 is TGTGCCAGCAGCTTAGGAGCCAAGGGGGCCCGGGGCGACGAGCAGTACTTC.

The rearrangement joins TRBV5-1 to TRBJ2-3; unclear D gene. CDR1 and CDR2 from the germline V gene are SGHRS and YFSETQ. V lost 4 bases and J 1 base, leaving 19 bases between the germline ends. The CDR3 has 17 residues. For the CDR3, the DNA is TGCGCCAGCAGCACCCACGGACGGCCCTGGGGCACAGATACGCAGTATTTT. This encodes CASSTHGRPWGTDTQYF.

The V gene is TRBV19, the J gene TRBJ2-3, with 8 bases identical to TRBD2. Per germline, CDR1 LNHDA and CDR2 SQIVND (reference sequence). The CDR3 is 17 residues long. J gave up 0 bases and V 3 bases, and 8 bases lay outside the gene matches. CDR3 protein: CASSIHAGGPSTDTQYF. CDR3 DNA sequence: TGTGCCAGTAGTATTCATGCGGGAGGCCCCAGCACAGATACGCAGTATTTT.

As concerns this clone: Other DNA sequences within the sample encode an identical CDR3. The chain has TRBV28 and TRBJ2-5; D unresolved. CDR3 length equals 11 residues. V lost 6 bases, J lost 2 bases, and 4 bases lay in between. Germline CDR1 is MDHEN and CDR2 is SYDVKM. The CDR3 sequence is CASSPQETQYF. CDR3 DNA sequence: TGTGCCAGCAGCCCACAAGAGACCCAGTACTTC. The full variable domain, its missing parts supplied by reference TRBV28 and TRBJ2-5, is DVKVTQSSRYLVKRTGEKVFLECVQDMDHENMFWYRQDPGLGLRLIYFSYDVKMKEKGDIPEGYSVSREKKERFSLILESASTNQTSMYLCASSPQETQYFGPGTRLLVL.

This clone was counted only a few times. The chain carries TRBV11-3 and TRBJ1-1; D possibly corresponds to TRBD1 (5 bases). Germline values: CDR1 SGHNT, CDR2 YENEEA. The CDR3 is made up of 14 amino acids. Deletions cut 5 bases from V and 1 base from J, with 11 bases between. Here the CDR3 DNA reads TGTGCCAGCAGCCCCGGACACGGGAACACTGAAGCTTTCTTT. This encodes CASSPGHGNTEAFF.

This chain connects TRBV4-1 to TRBJ2-7; the match to TRBD1 covers 12 bases. The ends lost 1 base at V and 6 bases at J; junction bases unmatched: 1. CDR3 length equals 14 residues. Germline V gene lookup returns CDR1 MGHRA and CDR2 YSYEKL. The CDR3 loop is CASSQGDRGLEQYF. The CDR3 nucleotides read TGCGCCAGCAGCCAAGGGGACAGGGGGCTCGAGCAGTACTTC.

For this clone: The sample carries other DNA sequences with the same CDR3. The chain links TRBV7-9 to TRBJ2-7, with a possible D match to TRBD2 (5 bases). Trimming pared 1 base from V and 1 base from J, leaving 8 bases between. Germline V gene data show CDR1 as SEHNR and CDR2 as FQNEAQ (reference sequence). This CDR3 comprises 14 residues. This CDR3 reads CASSLGGGSYEQYF. CDR3 DNA: TGTGCCAGCAGCTTAGGTGGAGGTTCCTACGAGCAGTACTTC.

This chain connects TRBV10-3 to TRBJ2-7; the match to TRBD1 covers 10 bases. The CDR3 totals 15 residues. Germline trimming cut 5 bases from V and 6 bases from J; bases unmatched to any gene: 10. Germline CDR1 and CDR2: ENHRY and SYGVKD. The CDR3 protein is CAISSIEGTGAEQYF. In DNA form, the CDR3 reads TGTGCCATCAGTTCCATCGAAGGGACAGGGGCCGAGCAGTACTTC.

V usage is TRBV7-6 and J usage is TRBJ2-7, with D perhaps given as TRBD1 or TRBD2 (5 bases each). This CDR3 contains 17 residues. Germline CDR1 reads SGHVS; CDR2 reads FNYEAQ. V was cut by 0 bases and J by 2 bases, with 17 bases left in between. The CDR3 reads CASSLASAGTLAYEQYF. In DNA, the CDR3 is TGTGCCAGCAGCTTAGCCTCCGCCGGGACCCTTGCCTACGAGCAGTACTTC.

V and J are TRBV14 and TRBJ1-1, with D hard to call. V gave up 1 base and J gave up 6 bases, with 9 bases separating them. The CDR3 has 13 residues. Germline-derived CDR1 and CDR2 are SGHDN and FVKESK. The CDR3 here is CASSQGIFSEAFF. CDR3 sequence (DNA): TGTGCCAGCAGCCAAGGTATCTTCTCTGAAGCTTTCTTT.

The gene calls are TRBV27 and TRBJ2-7; D gene uncertain. With 3 bases removed from V and 3 bases from J, the gap between germline ends came to 12 bases. The CDR3 is 14 residues long. The V gene's germline CDR1 is MNHEY and CDR2 SMNVEV (reference sequence). The chain's CDR3 is CASSFASLGYEQYF. The CDR3 DNA is TGTGCCAGCAGTTTTGCCAGTCTGGGCTACGAGCAGTACTTC.